This TCR beta chain was obtained from a study of blood T cell repertoires in COVID-19 (dated by TCRdb to 2018 to 2020). About the study as a whole: Samples from collaborators originated in the United States, Italy and Spain and spanned both the acute and convalescent phases of COVID-19. The dataset comprised deeply sampled blood TCRbeta repertoires from subjects exposed to, actively infected with, or recovered from COVID-19. HLA class I and class II types, where available, came from metadata supplied by the sample provider rather than from assay-based typing. The material from the prospective study consisted of cDNA or gDNA derived from T cells, B-cell-depleted T cells, or PBMCs. The sample metadata nearly always contained a de-identified subject ID, COVID-19 status, age in years and sex. Samples were obtained from the ongoing ImmuneRACE study (first 160 participants) and from 950 to 1,500 subjects provided by 6 global collaborators. A freely available public database, intended as a resource for researchers studying the immune response to SARS-CoV-2, is where the repertoires were released.

The CDR3 starts with the cysteine, ends with the phenylalanine, and has 16 residues. Just the 48-base CDR3 DNA is kept, in frame starting at base 1. From V the trimming removes 6 bases and from J it removes 2 bases, while the gene matches leave 11 bases of the junction unaccounted for. CDR1 and CDR2, per the germline V gene (reference sequence), are SEHNR and FQNEAQ. The collaborating institutions used their own protocols to collect whole blood in K2EDTA tubes. For TCRbeta analysis, collaborators shipped samples as frozen whole blood, isolated PBMCs, or DNA extracted from either of those sample types. On this clone: Its recognized antigen is unknown. No base quality values were provided; no much bigger clone lies one nucleotide off.

The immunoSEQ Assay, a bias-controlled multiplex PCR, was used to amplify TCRbeta CDR3 regions from genomic DNA. The paper's data handling went like this. Within the assay, amplification of reference gene primers was used to estimate how many nucleated cells each sample contained. To quantify the absolute abundance of each unique TCRbeta CDR3 rearrangement, sequence reads were collapsed and filtered. For each sample, productive Simpson clonality was calculated as the square root of Simpson's diversity index across productive rearrangements. TCRdb limited this immuneACCESS table to in-frame rearrangements with V and J called. A share of clones is missing; checked studies link under half to unresolved V genes, and the rest is unexplained. The DNA gave D and trimming, while V, J and clone size come from that table. The sample yields 60,000 to 65,000 clones; around 90% were counted once. Over 8% of the sample lies in the top ten.

What the work shows at the level of the full study, not this receptor alone: The quantity of clinical and demographic metadata differed by source and by participant and was supplied without curation.

The chain uses TRBV7-9 and TRBJ2-3; 7 central nucleotides agree with TRBD1. The specimen sequenced was peripheral blood. This receptor was obtained from a woman older than 75 with active COVID-19. The CDR3 protein is CASSGQEVGTTDTQYF. The DNA reads TGTGCCAGCAGTGGACAGGAAGTGGGGACCACAGATACGCAGTATTTT. When the CDR3 is completed using the reference TRBV7-9 and TRBJ2-3 genes on either side, the full variable domain is DTGVSQNPRHKITKRGQNVTFRCDPISEHNRLYWYRQTLGQGPEFLTYFQNEAQLEKSRLLSDRFSAERPKGSFSTLEIQRTEQGDSAMYLCASSGQEVGTTDTQYFGPGTRLTVL.